These 14 T cell receptor beta chains came from one sample sequenced in a study of a mutant IDH1 vaccine in newly diagnosed glioma. Sequencing was performed with immunoSEQ multiplex PCR; in TCRdb, only in-frame clones are kept and a portion is missing. The table lists 70,000 or so clones, roughly 86% of them singletons. Time point described: week 35, safety follow-up. Topical imiquimod accompanied each vaccine dose, which consisted of 300 ug of mutant IDH1 20-mer peptide. The antigens these receptors bind are not known. The specimen comprised PBMCs, sampled from a glioma patient whose treatment included an IDH1 peptide vaccine. These receptors all come from a man aged 30 to 45 with glioma.

V and J are TRBV6-1 and TRBJ1-1, with a weak D call TRBD1 (5 bases). There are 13 residues in the CDR3. The germline gives CDR1 MNHNS, CDR2 SASEGT. Trimming cost V 5 bases and J 4 bases, with 11 bases left between them. The CDR3 DNA reads TGTGCCAGCAGTCTCCGAGGGGCCACTGAAGCTTTCTTT. Translation gives CASSLRGATEAFF.

The gene calls are TRBV19 and TRBJ2-7; 9 bases match TRBD2. Germline assignment: CDR1 LNHDA and CDR2 SQIVND (reference sequence). J gave up 1 base and V 5 bases, and 9 bases lay outside the gene matches. The CDR3 has 16 amino acids. Here the CDR3 reads CASSDYSGRGSYEQYF. The DNA of the CDR3 is TGTGCCAGTAGTGACTATAGCGGGAGAGGGTCCTACGAGCAGTACTTC.

The J gene is TRBJ2-6, the V gene TRBV7-6; 7 positions agree with TRBD2. Unmatched junction bases numbered 5, after V lost 5 bases and J lost 1 base. Germline lookup yields CDR1 SGHVS and CDR2 FNYEAQ. There are 16 residues in the CDR3. The CDR3 bases are TGTGCCAGCAGCCCTAGCGGAGGTTCTGGGGCCAACGTCCTGACTTTC. It encodes CASSPSGGSGANVLTF.

The chain has TRBV6-9 and TRBJ2-7; perhaps TRBD2 as D (5 bases). Trimming removed 2 bases at V and 6 bases at J, with 11 bases between. Germline loops: CDR1 MNHGY, CDR2 SVAAGI. This CDR3 comprises 13 residues. The CDR3 DNA sequence: TGTGCCAGCAGTTATATGACTAAGCCCGAGCAGTACTTC. The encoded protein is CASSYMTKPEQYF.

This chain joins TRBV5-1 and TRBJ2-2, with D perhaps TRBD2 (5 bases). The CDR3 covers 15 residues. Per the germline V gene, CDR1 is SGHRS and CDR2 is YFSETQ. Trimming stripped 6 bases from V and 0 bases from J, with 12 bases between. CDR3 in amino acids: CASKRESPNTGELFF. The CDR3 DNA follows: TGCGCCAGCAAACGGGAAAGCCCGAACACCGGGGAGCTGTTTTTT.

The rearrangement uses TRBV19 and TRBJ1-5; D is undetermined. This CDR3 is 12 amino acids long. CDR1 is LNHDA and CDR2 is SQIVND in the germline V gene (reference sequence). V lost 7 bases and J lost 7, with 11 bases in between. The CDR3: CASNRGGQPQHF. CDR3 DNA sequence: TGTGCCAGTAATCGGGGTGGCCAGCCCCAGCATTTT.

This clone was recorded only once. The rearrangement joins TRBV5-8 to TRBJ2-7; TRBD2 might be the D (6 bases). The CDR3 runs 14 residues. V lost 3 bases and J 2 bases, leaving 12 bases between the germline ends. CDR1 and CDR2 from the germline V gene are SGHTS and YDEGEE. The CDR3 is CASSYGTATYEQYF. The CDR3 region has the DNA TGTGCCAGCAGCTATGGGACTGCCACCTACGAGCAGTACTTC.

The rearrangement links TRBV10-3 to TRBJ1-3; the D gene is possibly TRBD1 (5 bases). The CDR3 has 15 amino acids. Germline V gives CDR1 ENHRY, CDR2 SYGVKD. Deletions cut 5 bases from V and 0 bases from J, with 11 bases between. The CDR3 sequence: CAISLGAYSGNTIYF. CDR3 sequence (DNA): TGTGCCATCAGTCTCGGGGCCTACTCTGGAAACACCATATATTTT.

CDR3 sequence (DNA): TGTGCCAGCAGCCGGATACGAAGGGGGGGTGATACCTACGAGCAGTACTTC. It translates to CASSRIRRGGDTYEQYF. The chain recombines TRBV4-2 with TRBJ2-7; D possibly corresponds to TRBD2 (7 bases). CDR3 length: 17 amino acids. CDR1 is LGHNA and CDR2 is YNFKEQ in the germline V gene. V gave up 4 bases and J gave up 2 bases, with 21 bases separating them.

This rearrangement joins TRBV29-1 to TRBJ1-2; no clear D gene. The CDR3 spans 12 residues. The germline V gene has CDR1 SQVTM and CDR2 ANQGSEA. V lost 1 base and J 0 bases, leaving 3 bases between the germline ends. The CDR3 loop reads CSVEGTNYGYTF. The CDR3 nucleotides read TGCAGCGTTGAAGGGACTAACTATGGCTACACCTTC.

The chain recombines TRBV7-9 with TRBJ1-2, with D uncertain. Germline V gene data show CDR1 as SEHNR and CDR2 as FQNEAQ (reference sequence). The germline V and J ends were trimmed by 1 base and 8 bases, with 14 bases remaining between them. This CDR3 contains 14 residues. CDR3 sequence reads: CASSLVVEGTGYTF. The CDR3 coding sequence is TGTGCCAGCAGCTTAGTGGTTGAGGGCACAGGCTACACCTTC.

The gene calls are TRBV27 and TRBJ2-1, with 9 positions matching TRBD1. Germline V gives CDR1 MNHEY, CDR2 SMNVEV (reference sequence). The CDR3 covers 15 residues. V lost 6 bases, J lost 3 bases, and 6 bases stayed unmatched. The CDR3 region is CASRKTGGFYNEQFF. As DNA, the CDR3 is TGTGCCAGCAGAAAGACAGGGGGATTCTACAATGAGCAGTTCTTC.

This chain joins TRBV5-4 and TRBJ2-2; D is ambiguous. The germline CDR1 and CDR2 sequences are SGHNT and YYREEE (reference sequence). Trimming removed 4 bases at V and 3 bases at J, with 13 bases between. This CDR3 is built from 15 residues. In nucleotides, the CDR3 is TGTGCCAGCAGCCCGACGACAAGGGACACCGGGGAGCTGTTTTTT. This codes for CASSPTTRDTGELFF.

This chain uses TRBV28 with TRBJ1-4, with 9 bases identical to TRBD1. The CDR3 length is 18 residues. V was clipped by 1 base and J by 3 bases; unmatched bases: 9. The germline gives CDR1 MDHEN, CDR2 SYDVKM. This chain's CDR3 is CASSLSRQGVSPNEKLFF. The CDR3 region has the DNA TGTGCCAGCAGTTTATCCCGACAGGGGGTGTCGCCTAATGAAAAACTGTTTTTT.